Each of the 14 T cell receptor beta chains below was sequenced from the same sample in a study of metastatic and nonmetastatic thyroid tumors (TCRdb year 2020). No treatment had been received by any patient before thyroid surgery. The protocol used for the library was PCR. The sequencer was an Illumina HiSeq 4000. TCRdb cleaned the public reads at Q25 with fastp, built clones with MiXCR and kept in-frame beta chains. Within this sample are 15,000 to 25,000 clones, with approximately 25% of them counted one time only. Jointly, the top ten make up 3% to 4% of the sample. Sequencing was performed on blood. Receptor source: a male donor with papillary thyroid cancer or a benign thyroid nodule (not recorded which). Some clones in this sample may be carry-over from other donors' samples.

This clone is termed medium-sized. This chain joins TRBV28 and TRBJ2-1; 8 bases are shared with TRBD1. After removal of 6 bases from V and 7 bases from J, the junction contained 11 bases not matched to a gene. The CDR3 extends over 15 amino acids. CDR1 and CDR2 from the germline V gene are MDHEN and SYDVKM. Written as DNA, the CDR3 is TGTGCCAGCAGGACCGGGACAGGTGTGTTTAATGAGCAGTTCTTC. Translation: CASRTGTGVFNEQFF. The full variable domain, rest sourced from reference TRBV28 and TRBJ2-1, is DVKVTQSSRYLVKRTGEKVFLECVQDMDHENMFWYRQDPGLGLRLIYFSYDVKMKEKGDIPEGYSVSREKKERFSLILESASTNQTSMYLCASRTGTGVFNEQFFGPGTRLTVL.

This clone counts as medium-sized. The chain employs TRBV27 and TRBJ1-4; no firm D call. The CDR3 extends over 12 amino acids. Trimming shortened V by 6 bases and J by 2 bases, and 4 bases separated the two germline ends. Germline CDR1 MNHEY, CDR2 SMNVEV (reference sequence). CDR3 sequence reads: CASSRTNEKLFF. The CDR3 DNA reads as TGTGCCAGCAGCAGGACTAATGAAAAACTGTTTTTT.

The V gene is TRBV6-1, the J gene TRBJ1-2, with a possible D match to TRBD1 (5 bases). V lost 2 bases to trimming and J lost 4 bases, with 14 bases between them. Germline V gene data show CDR1 as MNHNS and CDR2 as SASEGT. The CDR3 totals 15 residues. The CDR3 sequence: CASSESDTAVYGYTF. In nucleotides, the CDR3 is TGTGCCAGCAGTGAATCGGACACCGCTGTCTATGGCTACACCTTC.

The gene calls are TRBV19 and TRBJ1-5; D is uncertain. Germline loops: CDR1 LNHDA, CDR2 SQIVND (reference sequence). The CDR3 runs to 16 residues. Trimming stripped 2 bases from V and 0 bases from J, with 11 bases between. In DNA form, the CDR3 reads TGTGCCAGTAGTATAAGCCAGCATTATAGCAATCAGCCCCAGCATTTT. Amino acids: CASSISQHYSNQPQHF.

This clone was counted many times. The chain couples TRBV9 to TRBJ2-3, with 9 nucleotides matching TRBD2. This CDR3 is 16 amino acids long. V dropped 0 bases and J dropped 6; count of bases not matched to a gene: 8. The V gene's germline CDR1 is SGDLS and CDR2 YYNGEE. The CDR3 DNA sequence: TGTGCCAGCAGCGTAGAGGGCGGGGGGGCTATCGATACGCAGTATTTT. This gives the protein CASSVEGGGAIDTQYF.

A few counts support this clone. The chain combines TRBV24-1 with TRBJ2-2; D might be TRBD2 (7 bases). This CDR3 is built from 14 residues. Germline CDR1 and CDR2: KGHDR and SFDVKD. V was clipped by 9 bases and J by 2 bases, with 12 bases between them. CDR3 DNA: TGTGCCACCGGGGGGGACATCAACACCGGGGAGCTGTTTTTT. This encodes CATGGDINTGELFF.

This clone appeared a single time. This rearrangement joins TRBV5-6 to TRBJ1-2; 7 bases line up with TRBD1. This CDR3 comprises 13 residues. With V trimmed by 3 bases and J by 8 bases, 7 bases remained unmatched. Germline CDR1 reads SGHDT; CDR2 reads YYEEEE. CDR3 coding DNA: TGTGCCAGCAGCTGGGGACAGTACGAAGGCTACACCTTC. It is translated as CASSWGQYEGYTF. The complete variable domain, with remaining parts taken from reference TRBV5-6 and TRBJ1-2, reads DAGVTQSPTHLIKTRGQQVTLRCSPKSGHDTVSWYQQALGQGPQFIFQYYEEEERQRGNFPDRFSGHQFPNYSSELNVNALLLGDSALYLCASSWGQYEGYTFGSGTRLTVV.

The rearrangement links TRBV19 to TRBJ1-1; D gene ambiguous. Trimming removed 3 bases at V and 1 base at J, with 6 bases between. The CDR3 totals 13 residues. Germline values: CDR1 LNHDA, CDR2 SQIVND (reference sequence). The CDR3 spells CASSISQNTEAFF. CDR3 coding DNA: TGTGCCAGTAGTATCTCGCAGAACACTGAAGCTTTCTTT.

This clone is deemed medium-sized. V usage is TRBV11-2 and J usage is TRBJ2-2; D is ambiguous. This CDR3 spans 13 amino acids. Germline V gene data show CDR1 as SGHAT and CDR2 as FQNNGV. Trimming took 1 base from V and 6 from J, leaving 6 bases between them. The CDR3 protein is CASSLGTPGELFF. CDR3 nucleotides: TGTGCCAGCAGCTTAGGGACCCCCGGGGAGCTGTTTTTT.

By sample fraction, this clone is medium-sized. This sequence joins TRBV28 and TRBJ2-3; D is ambiguous. Germline assignment: CDR1 MDHEN and CDR2 SYDVKM. The CDR3 sequence is 13 residues long. Trimming pared 5 bases from V and 6 bases from J, leaving 12 bases between. The CDR3 coding sequence is TGTGCCAGCAGTCCCCCCGCCCTGGATACGCAGTATTTT. Its protein product is CASSPPALDTQYF.

This clone is medium-sized. The chain joins TRBV10-1 to TRBJ2-3; D possibly matches TRBD1 or TRBD2 (5 bases each). Germline CDR1 WNHNN, CDR2 SYGVQD (reference sequence). Trimming cost V 4 bases and J 1 base, with 9 bases left between them. The CDR3 runs to 14 residues. The CDR3 sequence is CASSARDGTDTQYF. CDR3 coding DNA: TGCGCCAGCAGTGCCCGGGACGGCACAGATACGCAGTATTTT.

V and J are TRBV25-1 and TRBJ1-2; D remains ambiguous. This CDR3 comprises 11 residues. Germline V lookup: CDR1 MGHDK, CDR2 SYGVNS. Trimming removed 2 bases at V and 8 bases at J, with 6 bases between. The CDR3 region is CASSEEFGYTF. The CDR3 nucleotides are TGTGCCAGCAGTGAAGAGTTCGGCTACACCTTC.

This clone is medium-sized within its sample. The CDR3 DNA is TGTGCCAGCAGCTTTCAGGGGGAGCGGCAGTATTTT. It codes for CASSFQGERQYF. The chain combines TRBV7-3 with TRBJ2-3; 7 nucleotides align to TRBD1. The V gene end was trimmed by 3 bases and the J gene end by 11 bases; junction bases not matched to a gene: 5. Germline V CDR1 and CDR2: SGHTA, FQGTGA. The CDR3 is 12 residues long.

This clone has a handful of counts. The J gene is TRBJ1-1, the V gene TRBV6-2 or TRBV6-3; no clear D gene. The V and J ends lost 5 bases and 1 base respectively, with 14 bases between them. The CDR3 runs to 15 residues. Germline CDR1 and CDR2: MNHEY and SVGEGT. The CDR3, as DNA: TGTGCCAGCAGTCCTTACATGGAATCGAACACTGAAGCTTTCTTT. Translated: CASSPYMESNTEAFF.